This TCR beta chain was identified in a study of blood T cell repertoires in COVID-19. Background on the study: From the United States, Italy and Spain came samples of acute and convalescent COVID-19. The analysed material was cDNA or gDNA that came from T cells, B-cell-depleted T cells, or PBMCs.

In the authors' methods: Amplification with reference gene primers provided the estimates of nucleated cell counts. The table came from immunoSEQ multiplex PCR; TCRdb's copy has only in-frame clones and leaves some out. V and J calls and clone size are given by that table; D and trimming were obtained from the DNA. The sample yields 250,000 to 400,000 clones, around 87% seen once. V was shortened by 5 bases and J by 1 base, with 5 bases between the two germline ends. The CDR3 extends over 13 amino acids. Germline V lookup: CDR1 KGHSH, CDR2 LQKENI. The receptor was isolated from a man in his fifties or sixties with active or convalescent COVID-19. Sequenced sample: peripheral blood. The chain recombines TRBV18 with TRBJ2-2; no firm D call. The CDR3 DNA reads TGTGCCAGCTCAGGGCAGAACACCGGGGAGCTGTTTTTT. Its translation: CASSGQNTGELFF.